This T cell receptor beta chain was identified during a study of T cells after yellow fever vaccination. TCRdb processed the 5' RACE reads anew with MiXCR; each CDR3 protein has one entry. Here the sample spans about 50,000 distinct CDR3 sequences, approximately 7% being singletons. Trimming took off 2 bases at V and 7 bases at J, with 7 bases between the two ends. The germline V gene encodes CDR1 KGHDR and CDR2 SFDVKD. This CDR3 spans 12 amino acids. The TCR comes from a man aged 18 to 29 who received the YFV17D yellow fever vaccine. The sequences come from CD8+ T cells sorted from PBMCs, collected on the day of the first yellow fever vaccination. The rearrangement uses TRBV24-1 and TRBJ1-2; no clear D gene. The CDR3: CATSDWFGGYTF. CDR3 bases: TGTGCCACCAGTGATTGGTTTGGTGGCTACACCTTC.